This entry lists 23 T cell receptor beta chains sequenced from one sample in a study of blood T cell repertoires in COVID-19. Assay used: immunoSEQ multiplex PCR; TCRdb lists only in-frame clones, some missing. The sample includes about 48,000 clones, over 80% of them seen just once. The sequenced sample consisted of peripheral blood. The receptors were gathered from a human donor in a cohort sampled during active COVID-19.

The CDR3 is CASTLSGGRFHF. For the CDR3, the DNA is TGTGCCAGTACCCTTTCGGGAGGGAGATTCCACTTT. The V gene is TRBV6-6, the J gene TRBJ1-6; D not certain. Between the trimmed V and J ends, which lost 9 bases and 17 bases, there was a span of 20 bases. CDR3 size: 12 residues. Germline V gene sequence: CDR1 MNHNY, CDR2 SVGAGI (reference sequence).

The CDR3 region has the DNA TGCAGCGTTGAAGTGCAGTCCACCTACGAGCAGTACTTC. Its protein is CSVEVQSTYEQYF. The genes are TRBV29-1 and TRBJ2-7; D is undetermined. CDR1 is SQVTM, CDR2 ANQGSEA, per germline. CDR3 length equals 13 residues. V gave up 1 base and J gave up 2 bases, with 9 bases separating them.

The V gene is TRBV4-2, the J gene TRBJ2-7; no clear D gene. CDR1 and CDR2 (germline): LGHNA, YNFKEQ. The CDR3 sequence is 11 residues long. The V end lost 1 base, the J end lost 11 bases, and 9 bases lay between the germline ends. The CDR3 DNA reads TGTGCCAGCAGCCAAGGAGGTAAAAAGTACTTC. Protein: CASSQGGKKYF.

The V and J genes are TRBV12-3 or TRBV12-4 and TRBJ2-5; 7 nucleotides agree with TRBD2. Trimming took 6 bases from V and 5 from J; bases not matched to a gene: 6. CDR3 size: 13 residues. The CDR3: CASSRTSAETQYF. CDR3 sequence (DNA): TGTGCCAGCAGCCGAACTAGCGCGGAGACCCAGTACTTC.

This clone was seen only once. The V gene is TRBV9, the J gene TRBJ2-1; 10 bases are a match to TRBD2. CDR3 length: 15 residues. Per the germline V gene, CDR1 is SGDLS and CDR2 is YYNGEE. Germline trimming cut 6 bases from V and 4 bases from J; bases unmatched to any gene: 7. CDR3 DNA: TGTGCCAGCACTCTAGCGGGGGACCCGTACAATGAGCAGTTCTTC. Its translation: CASTLAGDPYNEQFF. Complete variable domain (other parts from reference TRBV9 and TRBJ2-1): DSGVTQTPKHLITATGQRVTLRCSPRSGDLSVYWYQQSLDQGLQFLIQYYNGEERAKGNILERFSAQQFPDLHSELNLSSLELGDSALYFCASTLAGDPYNEQFFGPGTRLTVL.

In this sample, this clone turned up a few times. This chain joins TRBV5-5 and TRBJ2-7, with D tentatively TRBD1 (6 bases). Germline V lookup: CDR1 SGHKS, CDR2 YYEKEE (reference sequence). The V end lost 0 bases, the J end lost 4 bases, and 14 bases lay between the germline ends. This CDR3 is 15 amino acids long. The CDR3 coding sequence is TGTGCCAGCAGCTTGGCTCATACAGGGCGGTACGAGCAGTACTTC. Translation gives CASSLAHTGRYEQYF.

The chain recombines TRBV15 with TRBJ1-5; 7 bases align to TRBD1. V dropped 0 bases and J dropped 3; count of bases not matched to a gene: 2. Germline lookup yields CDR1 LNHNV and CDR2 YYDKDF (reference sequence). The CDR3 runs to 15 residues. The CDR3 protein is CATSRDTGVNQPQHF. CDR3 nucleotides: TGTGCCACCAGCAGAGATACAGGGGTCAATCAGCCCCAGCATTTT.

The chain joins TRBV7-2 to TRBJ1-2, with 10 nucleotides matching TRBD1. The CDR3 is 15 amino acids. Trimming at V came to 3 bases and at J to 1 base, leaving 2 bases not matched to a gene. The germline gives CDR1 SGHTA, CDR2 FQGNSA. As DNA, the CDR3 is TGTGCCAGCAGCTTTGGGACAGGGGATAACTATGGCTACACCTTC. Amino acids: CASSFGTGDNYGYTF.

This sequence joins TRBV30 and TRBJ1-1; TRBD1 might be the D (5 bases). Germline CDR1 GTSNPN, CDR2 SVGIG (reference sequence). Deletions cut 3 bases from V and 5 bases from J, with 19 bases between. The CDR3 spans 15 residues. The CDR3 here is CAWSPRRGRGTEAFF. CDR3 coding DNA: TGTGCCTGGAGCCCCAGGAGGGGAAGGGGTACTGAAGCTTTCTTT.

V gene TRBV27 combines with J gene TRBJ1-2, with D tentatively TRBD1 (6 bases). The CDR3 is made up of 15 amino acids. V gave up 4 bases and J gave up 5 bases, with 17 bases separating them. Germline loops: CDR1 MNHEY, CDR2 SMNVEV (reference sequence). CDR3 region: CASSSDSLRKYGYTF. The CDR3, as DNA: TGTGCCAGCAGTTCGGACAGCCTCAGAAAATATGGCTACACCTTC.

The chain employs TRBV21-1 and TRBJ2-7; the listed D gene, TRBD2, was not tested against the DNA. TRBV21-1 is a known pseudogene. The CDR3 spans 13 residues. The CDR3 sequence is CASTWTGSYEQYF. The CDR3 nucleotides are TGTGCCAGCACCTGGACTGGCTCCTACGAGCAGTACTTC.

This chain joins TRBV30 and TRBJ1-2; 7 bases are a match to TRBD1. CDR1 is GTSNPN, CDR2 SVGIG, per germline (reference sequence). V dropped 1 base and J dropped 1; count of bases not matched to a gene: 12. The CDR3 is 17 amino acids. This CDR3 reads CAWSAPLQGTRNYGYTF. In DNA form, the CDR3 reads TGTGCCTGGAGTGCGCCTTTACAGGGGACCCGTAACTATGGCTACACCTTC.

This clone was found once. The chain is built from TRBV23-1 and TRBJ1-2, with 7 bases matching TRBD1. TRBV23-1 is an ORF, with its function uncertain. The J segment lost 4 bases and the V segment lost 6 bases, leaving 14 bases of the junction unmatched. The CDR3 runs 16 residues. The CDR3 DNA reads TGCGCCAGCAGCCGCCGAGGGGGCCAGAAGGGCTATGGCTACACCTTC. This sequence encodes CASSRRGGQKGYGYTF.

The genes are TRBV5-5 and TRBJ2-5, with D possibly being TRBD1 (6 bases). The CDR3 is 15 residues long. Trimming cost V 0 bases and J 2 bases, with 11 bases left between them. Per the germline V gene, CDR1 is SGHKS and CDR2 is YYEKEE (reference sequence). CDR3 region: CASSLGYREQETQYF. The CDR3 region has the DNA TGTGCCAGCAGCTTGGGGTACAGGGAGCAAGAGACCCAGTACTTC.

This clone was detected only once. The CDR3 is CASSGGHLGEQYF. CDR3 coding DNA: TGTGCCAGCAGCGGAGGTCACCTAGGGGAGCAGTACTTC. This sequence joins TRBV14 and TRBJ2-7; TRBD2 might be the D (5 bases). The V and J ends lost 5 bases and 7 bases respectively, with 15 bases between them. Germline assignment: CDR1 SGHDN and CDR2 FVKESK. The CDR3 has 13 amino acids.

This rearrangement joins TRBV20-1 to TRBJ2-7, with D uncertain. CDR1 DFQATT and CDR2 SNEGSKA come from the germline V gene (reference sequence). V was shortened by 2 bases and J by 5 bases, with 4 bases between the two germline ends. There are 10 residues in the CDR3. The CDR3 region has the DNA TGCAGTGCTAGACGGGACGAGCAGTACTTC. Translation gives CSARRDEQYF.

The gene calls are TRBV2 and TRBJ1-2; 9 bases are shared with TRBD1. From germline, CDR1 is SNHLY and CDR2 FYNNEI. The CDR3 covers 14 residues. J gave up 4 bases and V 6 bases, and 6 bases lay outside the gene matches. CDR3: CASRGTGMVYGYTF. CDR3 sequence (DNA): TGTGCCAGCAGGGGGACAGGGATGGTCTATGGCTACACCTTC.

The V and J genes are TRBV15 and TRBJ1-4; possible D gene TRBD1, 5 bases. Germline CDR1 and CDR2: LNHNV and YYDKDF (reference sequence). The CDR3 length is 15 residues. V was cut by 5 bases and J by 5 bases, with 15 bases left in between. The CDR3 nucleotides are TGTGCCACCAGCTCCTGGGGGGGAGAAAATGAAAAACTGTTTTTT. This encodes CATSSWGGENEKLFF. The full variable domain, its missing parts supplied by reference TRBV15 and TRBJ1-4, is DAMVIQNPRYQVTQFGKPVTLSCSQTLNHNVMYWYQQKSSQAPKLLFHYYDKDFNNEADTPDNFQSRRPNTSFCFLDIRSPGLGDTAMYLCATSSWGGENEKLFFGSGTQLSVL.

The CDR3 sequence: CSVGGSGKPEQFF. In DNA, the CDR3 is TGCAGCGTTGGAGGTAGCGGGAAACCCGAGCAGTTCTTC. The gene calls are TRBV29-1 and TRBJ2-1; 8 nucleotides match TRBD2. CDR1 is SQVTM, CDR2 ANQGSEA, per germline. The CDR3 runs 13 residues. With V trimmed by 4 bases and J by 10 bases, 9 bases remained unmatched.

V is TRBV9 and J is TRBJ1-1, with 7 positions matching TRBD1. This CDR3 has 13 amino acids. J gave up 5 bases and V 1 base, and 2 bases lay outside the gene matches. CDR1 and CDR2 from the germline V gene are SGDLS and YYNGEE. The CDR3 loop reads CASSVLQGTEAFF. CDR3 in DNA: TGTGCCAGCAGCGTATTACAGGGGACTGAAGCTTTCTTT. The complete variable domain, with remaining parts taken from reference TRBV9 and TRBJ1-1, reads DSGVTQTPKHLITATGQRVTLRCSPRSGDLSVYWYQQSLDQGLQFLIQYYNGEERAKGNILERFSAQQFPDLHSELNLSSLELGDSALYFCASSVLQGTEAFFGQGTRLTVV.

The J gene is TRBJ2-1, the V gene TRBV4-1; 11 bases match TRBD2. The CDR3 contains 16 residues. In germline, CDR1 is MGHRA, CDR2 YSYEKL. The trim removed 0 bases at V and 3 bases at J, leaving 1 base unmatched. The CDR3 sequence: CASSQEGTSGYNEQFF. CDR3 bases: TGCGCCAGCAGCCAAGAAGGGACTAGCGGCTACAATGAGCAGTTCTTC.

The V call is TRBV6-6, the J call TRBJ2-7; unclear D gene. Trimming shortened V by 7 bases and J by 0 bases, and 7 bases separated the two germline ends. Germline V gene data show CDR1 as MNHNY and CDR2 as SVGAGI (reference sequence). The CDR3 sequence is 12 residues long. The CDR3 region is CASTTVSYEQYF. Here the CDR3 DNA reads TGTGCCAGCACAACAGTCTCCTACGAGCAGTACTTC.

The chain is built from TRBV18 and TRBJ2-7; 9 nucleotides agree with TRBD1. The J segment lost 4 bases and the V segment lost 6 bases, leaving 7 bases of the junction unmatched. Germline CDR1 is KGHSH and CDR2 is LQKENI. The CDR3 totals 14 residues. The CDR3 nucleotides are TGTGCCAGCTCCCAAGGACAGGGGCGTTACGAGCAGTACTTC. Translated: CASSQGQGRYEQYF.